This TCR beta chain was identified during a study of cytomegalovirus exposure and HLA in healthy donors. The PCR ran on 60 Vbeta and 13 Jbeta primers. The assay was immunoSEQ multiplex PCR, and TCRdb's table has in-frame clones only and misses some. The table includes about 130,000 clones, about 81% detected once. Germline V lookup: CDR1 ENHRY, CDR2 SYGVKD. Trimming left V 7 bases short and J 6 bases short, with 13 bases between. The CDR3 runs 13 residues. This sequence originates from a woman in her 30s in good health and CMV-seronegative. The gene calls are TRBV10-3 and TRBJ1-5, with D possibly being TRBD1 (6 bases). Sample: PBMCs. The CDR3 spells CAITAGDGQPQHF. CDR3 nucleotide sequence: TGTGCCATCACGGCAGGGGATGGTCAGCCCCAGCATTTT.